The next 32 T cell receptor beta chains were all read from a single sample in a study of T cells in Graves' hyperthyroidism and ophthalmopathy. TCR beta CDR3 region amplification was performed from RNA transcripts. The TCR CDR3 first-round RT-PCR relied on the HTBI primer set. TCRdb called the multiplex PCR reads again in MiXCR, with one record for every CDR3 protein. The repertoire holds about 640,000 distinct CDR3 sequences, with under 25% as singletons. Source material: blood. The receptors originated from a man aged 30 to 39 with Graves' ophthalmopathy.

J is TRBJ2-2 and V is TRBV7-6; D gene ambiguous. Per germline, CDR1 SGHVS and CDR2 FNYEAQ. The CDR3 sequence is 16 residues long. V lost 3 bases to trimming and J lost 0 bases, with 11 bases between them. This CDR3 is CASSFSAEANTGELFF. CDR3 bases: TGTGCCAGCAGCTTCTCGGCAGAAGCGAACACCGGGGAGCTGTTTTTT.

The genes are TRBV13 and TRBJ1-1, with D uncertain. The CDR3 length is 15 residues. V gave up 8 bases and J gave up 0 bases, with 16 bases separating them. The germline gives CDR1 PRHDT, CDR2 FYEKMQ (reference sequence). CDR3 DNA: TGTGCCAGCCTTATCCCGGGCCTTATGAACACTGAAGCTTTCTTT. It codes for CASLIPGLMNTEAFF.

This clonotype was seen a few times. V is TRBV10-3 and J is TRBJ2-7; no reliable D call. In germline, CDR1 is ENHRY, CDR2 SYGVKD. Trimming left V 2 bases short and J 7 bases short, with 12 bases between. The CDR3 spans 13 residues. CDR3 sequence: CAISEGQDGEQYF. Here the CDR3 DNA reads TGTGCCATCAGTGAGGGCCAGGATGGAGAGCAGTACTTC.

The table lists this clonotype with a few counts. V is TRBV7-2 and J is TRBJ2-7; D is unclear. Looked up from germline, CDR1 is SGHTA and CDR2 is FQGNSA. The CDR3 length is 14 residues. The V end was cut by 8 bases, the J end by 4 bases, with 18 bases between. CDR3 bases: TGTGCCAGCGGCAAGCTGAGTTCCCTTTACGAGCAGTACTTC. Amino acids: CASGKLSSLYEQYF.

At least ten counts were recorded for this clonotype. This sequence joins TRBV6-2 or TRBV6-3 and TRBJ1-1, with D possibly matching TRBD1 (5 bases). This CDR3 has 14 residues. Between the trimmed V and J ends, which lost 2 bases and 1 base, there was a span of 8 bases. CDR1 and CDR2 (germline): MNHEY, SVGEGT. The CDR3 DNA follows: TGTGCCAGCAGTTACCGGCAGGGGAACACTGAAGCTTTCTTT. Translation gives CASSYRQGNTEAFF.

Ten or more counts support this clonotype. The rearrangement uses TRBV28 and TRBJ2-7; 8 bases agree with TRBD1. From germline, CDR1 is MDHEN and CDR2 SYDVKM. The CDR3 contains 15 residues. The trim removed 2 bases at V and 2 bases at J, leaving 5 bases unmatched. CDR3 coding DNA: TGTGCCAGCAGTTTACGCCCAGGGGGCCCCTACGAGCAGTACTTC. As protein: CASSLRPGGPYEQYF.

The V and J genes are TRBV6-1 and TRBJ2-1; D gene ambiguous. The germline V gene has CDR1 MNHNS and CDR2 SASEGT. V was trimmed by 4 bases and J by 10 bases, leaving 14 bases between them. The CDR3 has 13 amino acids. CDR3 in DNA: TGTGCCAGCAGTGGGCGTTCTCTAGGCGAGCAGTTCTTC. Translation: CASSGRSLGEQFF.

This clonotype was counted many times. The gene calls are TRBV4-2 and TRBJ1-1; D gene unclear. This CDR3 has 15 amino acids. Germline values: CDR1 LGHNA, CDR2 YNFKEQ. The V gene lost 0 bases and the J gene lost 2 bases, with 10 bases spanning the gap. The CDR3 nucleotides are TGTGCCAGCAGCCAAGAGAACAGATTAAACACTGAAGCTTTCTTT. Protein product: CASSQENRLNTEAFF.

This clonotype has a handful of counts. J is TRBJ2-6 and V is TRBV19, with D possibly being TRBD2 (6 bases). Germline V gene data show CDR1 as LNHDA and CDR2 as SQIVND (reference sequence). V lost 5 bases, J lost 0 bases, and 26 bases lay in between. The CDR3 length is 21 residues. In DNA form, the CDR3 reads TGTGCCAGTAGTCCGATGCGGAGGGTTGCCTCTGTTATCTCTGGGGCCAACGTCCTGACTTTC. Its translation: CASSPMRRVASVISGANVLTF.

This clonotype was observed at least ten times. The rearrangement links TRBV5-1 to TRBJ2-1; 8 positions agree with TRBD2. Germline CDR1 is SGHRS and CDR2 is YFSETQ. The CDR3 loop spans 17 amino acids. Trimming removed 8 bases from V and 8 bases from J; junction bases left unmatched: 21. CDR3 sequence reads: CASKGSGGTRGMDEQFF. The CDR3 DNA is TGCGCCAGTAAGGGGTCCGGTGGGACTAGGGGAATGGATGAGCAGTTCTTC.

Notes on this clonotype: A much larger clone is a single base away; this may be a read error. This rearrangement joins TRBV12-3 or TRBV12-4 to TRBJ2-7; TRBD2 might be the D (5 bases). The CDR3 extends over 15 amino acids. V was trimmed by 2 bases and J by 7 bases, leaving 18 bases between them. CDR3 DNA sequence: TGTGCCAGCAGTTTATCGGCCGTACCACGGGATGAGCAGTACTTC. Translation: CASSLSAVPRDEQYF.

This clonotype was found a few times. The chain recombines TRBV3-1 with TRBJ1-1; possible D gene TRBD1, 5 bases. The CDR3 has 13 amino acids. Germline V CDR1 and CDR2: LGHDT, YNNKEL (reference sequence). The V end was cut by 5 bases, the J end by 4 bases, with 11 bases between. This chain's CDR3 is CASSGEGLTEAFF. CDR3 nucleotides: TGTGCCAGCAGCGGCGAGGGGCTCACTGAAGCTTTCTTT.

Remarks on this clonotype: Possible read error: a much larger clone is one base away. The J gene is TRBJ2-4, the V gene TRBV11-2; 9 bases are a match to TRBD1. The junction had 14 bases not matched to a gene; V was cut back by 5 bases and J by 0 bases. The V gene's germline CDR1 is SGHAT and CDR2 FQNNGV. The CDR3 length is 19 residues. The CDR3 loop reads CASSTHRGRRLLAKNIQYF. DNA of the CDR3: TGTGCCAGCAGCACCCACAGGGGGCGAAGGCTTCTAGCCAAAAACATTCAGTACTTC.

The genes are TRBV15 and TRBJ2-3, with a possible D match to TRBD2 (6 bases). The CDR3 runs to 14 residues. In germline, CDR1 is LNHNV, CDR2 YYDKDF (reference sequence). V dropped 1 base and J dropped 6 bases, with 11 bases sitting between them. Here the CDR3 reads CATSRAGSHDTQYF. DNA for the CDR3: TGTGCCACCAGCAGAGCCGGGAGTCATGATACGCAGTATTTT.

This clonotype was counted ten times or more. J is TRBJ2-5 and V is TRBV11-2; possible D gene TRBD1, 6 bases. The CDR3 covers 14 residues. Germline assignment: CDR1 SGHAT and CDR2 FQNNGV. V lost 1 base and J lost 7, with 13 bases in between. The CDR3 DNA sequence: TGTGCCAGCAGCTTAGCTCTACAGGGTGGGACCCAGTACTTC. Residues: CASSLALQGGTQYF.

A remark on this clonotype: One end of the junction does not line up with germline, which may come from a read error. This chain connects TRBV11-2 to TRBJ1-3; maybe TRBD1 (6 bases). Germline V gene sequence: CDR1 SGHAT, CDR2 FQNNGV. This CDR3 spans 18 amino acids. CDR3 protein: CASSRGEGHLSSGNTIYF. Written as DNA, the CDR3 is TGCGCCAGCAGCCGAGGAGAGGGACACCTGAGCTCTGGAAACACCATATATTTT.

This clonotype came up many times. The chain links TRBV28 to TRBJ1-1, with 8 bases aligning to TRBD1. V was clipped by 6 bases and J by 1 base; unmatched bases: 4. The V gene's germline CDR1 is MDHEN and CDR2 SYDVKM. The CDR3 is 14 residues long. This CDR3 is CASRAGTGNTEAFF. The CDR3 DNA follows: TGTGCCAGCAGGGCCGGGACAGGGAACACTGAAGCTTTCTTT.

The V and J genes are TRBV5-4 and TRBJ1-1; D is possibly TRBD1 (5 bases). From germline, CDR1 is SGHNT and CDR2 YYREEE (reference sequence). This CDR3 is 15 amino acids long. V lost 0 bases and J lost 2, with 11 bases in between. This CDR3 reads CASSLDPGTNTEAFF. CDR3 nucleotide sequence: TGTGCCAGCAGCTTGGATCCGGGGACTAACACTGAAGCTTTCTTT.

This chain uses TRBV5-1 with TRBJ1-1; 9 bases agree with TRBD1. V shed 3 bases, J shed 11 bases, and the junction held 8 bases outside the gene matches. CDR3 size: 13 residues. Per germline, CDR1 SGHRS and CDR2 YFSETQ. DNA for the CDR3: TGCGCCAGCAGCTCCCGGGACAGGGCGTCCGCTTTCTTT. Encoded protein: CASSSRDRASAFF.

J is TRBJ2-1 and V is TRBV2, with D unclear. The CDR3 contains 10 residues. CDR1 and CDR2 from the germline V gene are SNHLY and FYNNEI. V lost 6 bases, J lost 8 bases, and 5 bases lay in between. The CDR3 region is CASRGYEQFF. In nucleotides, the CDR3 is TGTGCCAGCAGGGGTTATGAGCAGTTCTTC.

This chain joins TRBV10-2 and TRBJ2-2; 12 bases agree with TRBD2. V shed 9 bases and J 3 bases; nucleotides not matched to a gene: 8. The length of the CDR3 is 16 residues. Germline V gene lookup returns CDR1 WSHSY and CDR2 SAAADI. DNA of the CDR3: TGCGCCAGTATGGAGACTAGCGGGAGTTACACCGGGGAGCTGTTTTTT. This translates into CASMETSGSYTGELFF.

This clonotype was counted between two and nine times. The genes are TRBV12-3 or TRBV12-4 and TRBJ1-6; no definite D call. Trimming removed 1 base from V and 10 bases from J, with 5 bases in between. The CDR3 has 12 amino acids. This CDR3 reads CASSLGPSPLHF. DNA for the CDR3: TGTGCCAGCAGTTTAGGGCCCTCACCCCTCCACTTT.

This clonotype was counted between two and nine times. The J gene is TRBJ1-6, the V gene TRBV3-1, with D tentatively TRBD1 (6 bases). The germline V gene has CDR1 LGHDT and CDR2 YNNKEL (reference sequence). The V and J ends lost 0 bases and 10 bases respectively, with 13 bases between them. This CDR3 comprises 15 residues. The CDR3 DNA is TGTGCCAGCAGCCAAGATGGAGGGGGTAGATCACCCCTCCACTTT. Residues: CASSQDGGGRSPLHF.

This clonotype was found a few times. The chain employs TRBV6-1 and TRBJ1-1; D remains ambiguous. V lost 5 bases and J lost 1, with 11 bases in between. The CDR3 totals 14 residues. From germline, CDR1 is MNHNS and CDR2 SASEGT. CDR3 loop: CASSTRHANTEAFF. The CDR3 nucleotides read TGTGCCAGCAGTACCCGACACGCGAACACTGAAGCTTTCTTT.

This clonotype was recorded a few times. This sequence joins TRBV20-1 and TRBJ1-4; no firm D call. Germline V gene lookup returns CDR1 DFQATT and CDR2 SNEGSKA (reference sequence). V was trimmed by 7 bases and J by 0 bases, leaving 6 bases between them. The CDR3 covers 12 residues. The CDR3 loop reads CSGGTTNEKLFF. In nucleotides, the CDR3 is TGCAGTGGGGGAACAACTAATGAAAAACTGTTTTTT.

This clonotype came up a few times. The gene calls are TRBV28 and TRBJ2-7; the match to TRBD1 covers 9 bases. The CDR3 is 15 residues long. V shed 10 bases and J 0 bases; nucleotides not matched to a gene: 10. Germline values: CDR1 MDHEN, CDR2 SYDVKM. The CDR3 DNA sequence: TGTGCCATCCGAGCCGGGACAGGGAACTCCTACGAGCAGTACTTC. Translation: CAIRAGTGNSYEQYF.

This clonotype was observed at least ten times. This rearrangement joins TRBV12-3 or TRBV12-4 to TRBJ2-5; D call uncertain. The CDR3 sequence is 15 residues long. The germline V and J ends were trimmed by 3 bases and 5 bases, with 16 bases remaining between them. The CDR3 protein is CASSFVAKAKETQYF. DNA of the CDR3: TGTGCCAGCAGTTTTGTCGCAAAGGCGAAGGAGACCCAGTACTTC.

This rearrangement joins TRBV4-2 to TRBJ2-5; weak D call: TRBD1 (5 bases). Germline CDR1 is LGHNA and CDR2 is YNFKEQ. The CDR3 spans 14 residues. Between the trimmed V and J ends, which lost 0 bases and 9 bases, there was a span of 14 bases. Written as DNA, the CDR3 is TGTGCCAGCAGCCAAGATAGCAGGGTGGGTCCCCAGTACTTC. It translates to CASSQDSRVGPQYF.

This clonotype was seen a few times. This chain joins TRBV20-1 and TRBJ2-7; maybe TRBD1 (5 bases). The CDR3 has 12 amino acids. Per germline, CDR1 DFQATT and CDR2 SNEGSKA (reference sequence). The V end was cut by 0 bases, the J end by 4 bases, with 7 bases between. The CDR3 bases are TGCAGTGCTAGAGAAGGGGATTACGAGCAGTACTTC. It encodes CSAREGDYEQYF.

There are a few counts of this clonotype. The chain uses TRBV10-3 and TRBJ2-3, with 7 bases that match TRBD2. Trimming at V came to 8 bases and at J to 1 base, leaving 9 bases not matched to a gene. The CDR3 is 15 amino acids. Germline V CDR1 and CDR2: ENHRY, SYGVKD. For the CDR3, the DNA is TGTGCCATCGAGGCCGGCGGGAGTCGCACAGATACGCAGTATTTT. Amino acids: CAIEAGGSRTDTQYF.

This clonotype turned up a few times. The chain uses TRBV20-1 and TRBJ2-1; D ambiguous. Trimming removed 2 bases from V and 5 bases from J, with 10 bases in between. The V gene's germline CDR1 is DFQATT and CDR2 SNEGSKA (reference sequence). The CDR3 runs to 13 residues. CDR3 nucleotide sequence: TGCAGTGCTAGAAAGACTCTCAACAATGAGCAGTTCTTC. This gives the protein CSARKTLNNEQFF.

The chain couples TRBV6-1 to TRBJ2-2; D is unresolved. Germline values: CDR1 MNHNS, CDR2 SASEGT. The CDR3 sequence is 15 residues long. Trimming took 6 bases from V and 4 from J, leaving 15 bases between them. The CDR3 loop reads CASRTAASGTGELFF. The CDR3 DNA reads as TGTGCCAGCAGAACCGCTGCCTCGGGCACCGGGGAGCTGTTTTTT.